A single sample is the source of the 3 T cell receptor beta chains below, sequenced in a study of cytomegalovirus exposure and HLA in healthy donors. The primer mix had 60 Vbeta and 13 Jbeta primers. TCRdb's table, derived via immunoSEQ multiplex PCR, lists solely in-frame clones and lacks some. Here the sample spans under 200,000 clones, roughly 85% being singletons. The specimen sequenced was PBMCs. All receptors come from a woman aged 45-65 years in good health and CMV-seronegative.

In DNA, the CDR3 is TGTGCCACCCGGACACTCAACTATGGCTACACCTTC. Its protein is CATRTLNYGYTF. The gene calls are TRBV28 and TRBJ1-2, with a weak D call TRBD1 (5 bases). This CDR3 is 12 amino acids long. Trimming removed 10 bases from V and 2 bases from J, with 11 bases in between. Germline assignment: CDR1 MDHEN and CDR2 SYDVKM.

V usage is TRBV29-1 and J usage is TRBJ1-1; maybe TRBD1 (5 bases). The CDR3 covers 11 residues. Trimming pared 7 bases from V and 1 base from J, leaving 7 bases between. Per the germline V gene, CDR1 is SQVTM and CDR2 is ANQGSEA. This CDR3 reads CSATGNTEAFF. CDR3 coding DNA: TGCAGCGCCACAGGGAACACTGAAGCTTTCTTT. Supplemented by reference TRBV29-1 and TRBJ1-1, the full variable domain reads SAVISQKPSRDICQRGTSLTIQCQVDSQVTMMFWYRQQPGQSLTLIATANQGSEATYESGFVIDKFPISRPNLTFSTLTVSNMSPEDSSIYLCSATGNTEAFFGQGTRLTVV.

A note on this clone: This sample includes further DNA sequences coding for the same CDR3. The chain carries TRBV14 and TRBJ2-7, with D hard to call. The germline gives CDR1 SGHDN, CDR2 FVKESK. This CDR3 has 11 residues. V lost 5 bases and J lost 3, with 5 bases in between. CDR3 loop: CASSGGYEQYF. DNA for the CDR3: TGTGCCAGCAGCGGCGGCTACGAGCAGTACTTC.